The 21 T cell receptor beta chains below were found in one sample sequenced in a study of blood T cell repertoires in COVID-19. The data were produced by immunoSEQ multiplex PCR, yet TCRdb's version contains in-frame clones alone and is incomplete. The data contain around 280,000 clones, around 91% of them seen just once; the ten biggest clones take up approximately 1.5%. Sequencing was carried out using PBMCs or T cells enriched from blood (not recorded which). The receptors were gathered from a woman between 18 and 29 years old with acute COVID-19.

This clone was found once. The V call is TRBV29-1, the J call TRBJ1-1; possibly TRBD1 for D (5 bases). V was trimmed by 4 bases and J by 0 bases, leaving 15 bases between them. The germline gives CDR1 SQVTM, CDR2 ANQGSEA. The CDR3 sequence is 15 residues long. The CDR3 protein is CSVARVLLMNTEAFF. CDR3 sequence (DNA): TGCAGCGTTGCCAGGGTATTACTCATGAACACTGAAGCTTTCTTT.

The chain links TRBV5-5 to TRBJ2-1, with 7 bases identical to TRBD2. Germline loops: CDR1 SGHKS, CDR2 YYEKEE (reference sequence). The CDR3 is 12 residues long. The V and J ends lost 1 base and 12 bases, in that order; junction bases with no gene match: 4. In nucleotides, the CDR3 is TGTGCCAGCAGCTTGTGGGAGGGGTCGCAGTTCTTC. Translated, it gives CASSLWEGSQFF.

The chain uses TRBV5-1 and TRBJ2-7, with a weak D call TRBD2 (6 bases). The CDR3 is 14 amino acids. The V end was cut by 3 bases, the J end by 0 bases, with 10 bases between. Germline V gene sequence: CDR1 SGHRS, CDR2 YFSETQ. This chain's CDR3 is CASSSGGASYEQYF. The CDR3 DNA sequence: TGCGCCAGCAGCTCGGGCGGGGCCTCCTACGAGCAGTACTTC.

This clone has only one observation. This chain links TRBV28 with TRBJ1-1, with 7 bases aligning to TRBD1. Germline CDR1 reads MDHEN; CDR2 reads SYDVKM. There are 12 residues in the CDR3. The V segment lost 8 bases and the J segment 4 bases; nucleotides outside the gene matches: 4. The CDR3 loop is CASCTGATEAFF. The CDR3 DNA sequence: TGTGCCAGCTGTACAGGGGCCACTGAAGCTTTCTTT.

The genes are TRBV27 and TRBJ1-5, with TRBD1 matching over 9 bases. The CDR3 has 15 residues. Germline V gene data show CDR1 as MNHEY and CDR2 as SMNVEV (reference sequence). The V segment lost 5 bases and the J segment 3 bases; nucleotides outside the gene matches: 5. The CDR3 nucleotides are TGTGCCAGCAGTCCACAGGGGGCGTACAATCAGCCCCAGCATTTT. Translating gives CASSPQGAYNQPQHF.

The V gene is TRBV15, the J gene TRBJ2-6; TRBD2 is a possible D gene (5 bases). From germline, CDR1 is LNHNV and CDR2 YYDKDF (reference sequence). The V end was cut by 6 bases, the J end by 2 bases, with 5 bases between. The CDR3 length is 13 residues. The CDR3 reads CATRRAGANVLTF. The CDR3 DNA follows: TGTGCCACCAGGAGGGCTGGGGCCAACGTCCTGACTTTC.

The V gene is TRBV5-5, the J gene TRBJ2-1; maybe TRBD2 (6 bases). The CDR3 is made up of 18 amino acids. V shed 5 bases and J shed 2 bases, with 23 bases lying between them. In germline, CDR1 is SGHKS, CDR2 YYEKEE (reference sequence). The CDR3 here is CASSPGGALGGPYNEQFF. The CDR3 DNA reads as TGTGCCAGCAGTCCCGGGGGAGCCTTGGGAGGACCCTACAATGAGCAGTTCTTC.

This clone occurred once. The chain carries TRBV18 and TRBJ1-4; a weak D match, TRBD1 (5 bases). Deletions cut 4 bases from V and 10 bases from J, with 19 bases between. The CDR3 is 15 amino acids. The germline V gene encodes CDR1 KGHSH and CDR2 LQKENI. CDR3 region: CASSLRQLLDGKLFF. CDR3 coding DNA: TGTGCCAGCTCACTACGACAGCTTTTGGACGGAAAACTGTTTTTT.

The chain links TRBV4-2 to TRBJ2-1; maybe TRBD2 (5 bases). The CDR3 is 13 amino acids. The germline V gene encodes CDR1 LGHNA and CDR2 YNFKEQ. Trimming shortened V by 0 bases and J by 9 bases, and 9 bases separated the two germline ends. CDR3 protein: CASSQDLAGEQFF. The DNA for the CDR3 is TGTGCCAGCAGCCAAGACTTGGCGGGTGAGCAGTTCTTC.

This clone has just a few counts. The V and J genes are TRBV6-6 and TRBJ2-3, with TRBD2 matching 7 bases. Germline CDR1 MNHNY, CDR2 SVGAGI (reference sequence). The V segment lost 2 bases and the J segment 4 bases; nucleotides outside the gene matches: 6. The CDR3 sequence is 15 residues long. As DNA, the CDR3 is TGTGCCAGCAGTTACGGGTTAGCGGGTTCAGATACGCAGTATTTT. Protein sequence: CASSYGLAGSDTQYF.

This clone came up once. V and J are TRBV28 and TRBJ2-7, with 7 positions matching TRBD2. J lost 0 bases, V lost 7 bases, and 6 bases had no gene match. The germline V gene has CDR1 MDHEN and CDR2 SYDVKM. The CDR3 sequence is 14 residues long. CDR3 in amino acids: CASILGGSSYEQYF. CDR3 nucleotide sequence: TGTGCCAGCATCCTCGGGGGGAGCTCCTACGAGCAGTACTTC.

This clone was seen just once. This chain links TRBV28 with TRBJ1-4, with a weak D call TRBD1 (5 bases). V was trimmed by 3 bases and J by 8 bases, leaving 16 bases between them. CDR1 MDHEN and CDR2 SYDVKM come from the germline V gene. The CDR3 sequence is 15 residues long. The CDR3 DNA follows: TGTGCCAGCAGTTTTTCTGGGGCTTTAGGGGAAAAACTGTTTTTT. Amino acids: CASSFSGALGEKLFF.

This rearrangement joins TRBV7-8 to TRBJ2-1; 13 bases are shared with TRBD2. In germline, CDR1 is SGHVS, CDR2 FQNEAQ. The CDR3 sequence is 16 residues long. The ends lost 3 bases at V and 10 bases at J; junction bases unmatched: 9. In DNA form, the CDR3 reads TGTGCCAGCAGCTTCCGCGGGACTAGCGGGACACGGGAGCAGTTCTTC. This translates into CASSFRGTSGTREQFF.

The chain uses TRBV15 and TRBJ2-6; TRBD1 might be the D (5 bases). Germline loops: CDR1 LNHNV, CDR2 YYDKDF (reference sequence). This CDR3 has 18 residues. The V and J ends lost 0 bases and 1 base respectively, with 13 bases between them. The CDR3 coding sequence is TGTGCCACCAGCAGAGATCGGCAGGGCACATCTGGGGCCAACGTCCTGACTTTC. It translates to CATSRDRQGTSGANVLTF.

This clone occurred a few times. V is TRBV18 and J is TRBJ2-2; tentative D call: TRBD1 (6 bases). The CDR3 is 16 residues long. Germline CDR1 KGHSH, CDR2 LQKENI. Trimming shortened V by 0 bases and J by 1 base, and 9 bases separated the two germline ends. The CDR3 protein is CASSPPKQGNTGELFF. Here the CDR3 DNA reads TGTGCCAGCTCACCACCAAAACAGGGGAACACCGGGGAGCTGTTTTTT.

Comment on this clone: This sample also contains other DNA sequences that code for the same CDR3. The chain employs TRBV7-9 and TRBJ2-1; 9 bases map to TRBD2. Losses at the gene ends were 1 base for V and 6 bases for J; bases not matched to a gene: 1. CDR1 is SEHNR, CDR2 FQNEAQ, per germline (reference sequence). This CDR3 has 14 amino acids. This CDR3 is CASSLVLAGNEQFF. The CDR3, as DNA: TGTGCCAGCAGCTTAGTACTAGCGGGCAATGAGCAGTTCTTC.

This clone was detected once. The chain couples TRBV30 to TRBJ1-5, with D hard to call. Deletions cut 2 bases from V and 1 base from J, with 12 bases between. Germline CDR1 reads GTSNPN; CDR2 reads SVGIG (reference sequence). CDR3 size: 15 residues. CDR3 nucleotides: TGTGCCTGGAGTAGAGGGAGCCCCAGCAATCAGCCCCAGCATTTT. Protein: CAWSRGSPSNQPQHF.

This clone was recorded once. The chain combines TRBV14 with TRBJ2-1; 10 bases match TRBD2. Germline V gene lookup returns CDR1 SGHDN and CDR2 FVKESK. CDR3 length equals 15 residues. Trimming removed 4 bases from V and 5 bases from J; junction bases left unmatched: 5. The CDR3 DNA is TGTGCCAGCAGCCGTCGGACTAGCGGCGACAATGAGCAGTTCTTC. Protein product: CASSRRTSGDNEQFF.

V gene TRBV18 combines with J gene TRBJ1-4; no firm D call. Deletions cut 4 bases from V and 0 bases from J, with 9 bases between. Looked up from germline, CDR1 is KGHSH and CDR2 is LQKENI. CDR3 length: 15 residues. CDR3 in amino acids: CASSLVQSTNEKLFF. CDR3 nucleotide sequence: TGTGCCAGCTCACTGGTGCAGTCAACTAATGAAAAACTGTTTTTT.

V gene TRBV15 combines with J gene TRBJ2-3; D call uncertain. Germline CDR1 and CDR2: LNHNV and YYDKDF (reference sequence). Trimming removed 5 bases from V and 4 bases from J, with 10 bases in between. This CDR3 contains 13 residues. The CDR3 here is CATSSRSSDTQYF. The CDR3 region has the DNA TGTGCCACCAGCTCCCGGTCTTCAGATACGCAGTATTTT.

V and J are TRBV19 and TRBJ2-7, with D possibly matching TRBD1 (6 bases). The CDR3 runs 16 residues. Trimming shortened V by 0 bases and J by 5 bases, and 17 bases separated the two germline ends. Germline V gene lookup returns CDR1 LNHDA and CDR2 SQIVND (reference sequence). The CDR3 loop is CASSIDLGGRINEQYF. The CDR3 nucleotides read TGTGCCAGTAGTATAGATCTAGGGGGACGGATAAACGAGCAGTACTTC.